Listed below are T cell receptor beta chains from one sample, sequenced in a study of technical replicates of blood from several donors. Profiled with immunoSEQ multiplex PCR; TCRdb holds only in-frame clones, not every one. The sample has 95,000 or so clones, 85% to 95% seen once. The sequencing sample was made of T cells isolated from PBMCs. These receptors came from a human donor in good health. Both conserved end residues are part of each CDR3. The D gene is left open where the match is weak. Only some rows state a clone size, as once, few, many or a class for expanded clones.

V: TRBV7-3
D: TRBD2
J: TRBJ2-1
size: once
CDR3: CASSFVGGGKNEQFF
DNA: TGTGCCAGCAGCTTCGTGGGCGGGGGGAAGAATGAGCAGTTCTTC

V: TRBV6-6
D: .
J: TRBJ2-1
size: once
CDR3: CASRSTAYNEQFF
DNA: TGTGCCAGCAGGTCGACAGCCTACAATGAGCAGTTCTTC

V: TRBV6-1
D: .
J: TRBJ2-7
size: once
CDR3: CASSELGGVTSYEQYF
DNA: TGTGCCAGCAGTGAATTGGGGGGAGTTACGTCCTACGAGCAGTACTTC

V: TRBV27
D: .
J: TRBJ2-1
size: .
CDR3: CASSLSPRSSYNEQFF
DNA: TGTGCCAGCAGTTTATCTCCGCGGAGCTCCTACAATGAGCAGTTCTTC

V: TRBV7-9
D: TRBD2
J: TRBJ2-7
size: .
CDR3: CASSLEGREVYEQYF
DNA: TGTGCCAGCAGCTTAGAGGGGCGGGAGGTCTACGAGCAGTACTTC

V: TRBV4-3
D: .
J: TRBJ1-5
size: .
CDR3: CASSQGLGGNQPQHF
DNA: TGCGCCAGCAGCCAAGGGCTAGGGGGCAATCAGCCCCAGCATTTT

V: TRBV5-6
D: .
J: TRBJ1-2
size: .
CDR3: CASSLGGPPYPYGYTF
DNA: TGTGCCAGCAGCTTGGGGGGGCCGCCGTACCCCTATGGCTACACCTTC

V: TRBV4-1
D: .
J: TRBJ2-7
size: .
CDR3: CASGRTGIPLDEQYF
DNA: TGCGCCAGCGGTCGTACAGGGATCCCCTTGGACGAGCAGTACTTC

V: TRBV7-6
D: TRBD1
J: TRBJ2-5
size: .
CDR3: CASSLVGTGVGQETQYF
DNA: TGTGCCAGCAGCTTAGTTGGGACAGGGGTTGGCCAAGAGACCCAGTACTTC

V: TRBV28
D: TRBD1
J: TRBJ1-4
size: once
CDR3: CATETGEEKLFF
DNA: TGTGCCACAGAGACAGGGGAGGAAAAACTGTTTTTT

V: TRBV27
D: .
J: TRBJ1-4
size: .
CDR3: CASSLRGTTVTTNEKLFF
DNA: TGTGCCAGCAGTTTAAGGGGGACAACAGTCACAACTAATGAAAAACTGTTTTTT

V: TRBV7-9
D: TRBD1
J: TRBJ1-3
size: .
CDR3: CASSLGLGQDLSGNTIYF
DNA: TGTGCCAGCAGCTTAGGTTTAGGACAGGACCTCTCTGGAAACACCATATATTTT

V: TRBV30
D: TRBD2
J: TRBJ2-5
size: .
CDR3: CAWSGGLAGAEETQYF
DNA: TGTGCCTGGAGTGGAGGACTAGCGGGAGCCGAAGAGACCCAGTACTTC

V: TRBV18
D: .
J: TRBJ1-2
size: .
CDR3: CASSPSGIDGYTF
DNA: TGTGCCAGCTCACCATCAGGGATCGATGGCTACACCTTC

V: TRBV27
D: .
J: TRBJ2-7
size: .
CDR3: CASSFVGTSYEQYF
DNA: TGTGCCAGCAGTTTCGTAGGGACTTCTTACGAGCAGTACTTC

V: TRBV4-3
D: TRBD2
J: TRBJ2-1
size: .
CDR3: CASSQDPEREYNEQFF
DNA: TGCGCCAGCAGCCAAGATCCCGAGCGGGAGTACAATGAGCAGTTCTTC

V: TRBV7-2
D: .
J: TRBJ1-4
size: .
CDR3: CASSLEGEAADEKLFF
DNA: TGTGCCAGCAGCTTAGAAGGGGAGGCGGCTGATGAAAAACTGTTTTTT

V: TRBV30
D: .
J: TRBJ1-1
size: .
CDR3: CAWSVGRKNTEAFF
DNA: TGTGCCTGGAGTGTTGGGCGAAAGAACACTGAAGCTTTCTTT

V: TRBV27
D: TRBD2
J: TRBJ2-7
size: .
CDR3: CASSAGTGGVEQYF
DNA: TGTGCCAGCAGTGCTGGGACTGGGGGGGTCGAGCAGTACTTC

V: TRBV5-8
D: TRBD2
J: TRBJ2-3
size: .
CDR3: CASSWRWTSGREDTQYF
DNA: TGTGCCAGCAGCTGGAGATGGACTAGCGGGAGAGAGGATACGCAGTATTTT

V: TRBV7-8
D: .
J: TRBJ1-1
size: .
CDR3: CASSLHTEAFF
DNA: TGTGCCAGCAGCCTTCACACTGAAGCTTTCTTT

V: TRBV4-1
D: .
J: TRBJ2-5
size: .
CDR3: CASSQVPQGGGVYQETQYF
DNA: TGCGCCAGCAGCCAAGTTCCCCAGGGGGGCGGAGTATACCAAGAGACCCAGTACTTC

V: TRBV4-1
D: .
J: TRBJ2-2
size: .
CDR3: CASSFRLDKNTGELFF
DNA: TGCGCCAGCAGCTTCCGACTAGACAAGAACACCGGGGAGCTGTTTTTT

V: TRBV9
D: .
J: TRBJ1-1
size: once
CDR3: CASGVDLFNTEAFF
DNA: TGTGCCAGCGGTGTGGACTTATTCAACACTGAAGCTTTCTTT

V: TRBV4-3
D: TRBD2
J: TRBJ2-3
size: .
CDR3: CASSQDVSGRAFQDTQYF
DNA: TGCGCCAGCAGCCAAGATGTAAGCGGGAGGGCCTTTCAGGATACGCAGTATTTT

V: TRBV5-1
D: TRBD1
J: TRBJ2-7
size: .
CDR3: CASSPKWDRGYEQYF
DNA: TGCGCCAGCAGCCCCAAATGGGACAGGGGGTACGAGCAGTACTTC

V: TRBV5-4
D: .
J: TRBJ2-3
size: .
CDR3: CASSASVDTQYF
DNA: TGTGCCAGCAGTGCTTCGGTCGATACGCAGTATTTT

V: TRBV5-1
D: TRBD2
J: TRBJ2-7
size: .
CDR3: CASTLSGTSGSGYEQYF
DNA: TGTGCCAGCACCCTCTCCGGGACTAGCGGGAGTGGGTACGAGCAGTACTTC